This TCR beta chain was obtained from a study of shared clonotypes between healthy human individuals. V was cut by 7 bases and J by 3 bases, with 11 bases left in between. Per the germline V gene, CDR1 is MNHEY and CDR2 is SMNVEV (reference sequence). This CDR3 region has 13 residues. Original data processing: ImmunoSEQ output held junction-only sequences without quality scores, so filtering differed. Here immunoSEQ multiplex PCR was the method, and the copy in TCRdb shows in-frame clones only, minus some. For V, J and clone size, that table is used; D and trimming come from the DNA. The table includes about 710,000 clones, 55% to 75% detected once.

The clonotype was recovered from a woman in her thirties in good health. Sequencing input: memory CD4+ T cells sorted from blood. Subset specified: CD45RA-negative fraction. J is TRBJ2-3 and V is TRBV27, with TRBD2 as a possible D gene (6 bases). Here the CDR3 DNA reads TGTGCCAGCACGGGACTCCTTACAGATACGCAGTATTTT. As protein: CASTGLLTDTQYF.